This TCR beta chain was captured by sequencing in a study of control samples from healthy donors and cancer patients. Germline V lookup: CDR1 SGHDN, CDR2 FVKESK. This CDR3 comprises 13 residues. Deletions cut 4 bases from V and 7 bases from J, with 11 bases between. Clones were sequenced by immunoSEQ multiplex PCR, and TCRdb holds only the in-frame ones, with some missing. Among approximately 88,000 clones listed, roughly nine tenths were seen once. Source material: blood. The receptor's source is a woman in her 30s in good health. V is TRBV14 and J is TRBJ2-1; D remains unclear. CDR3 in DNA: TGTGCCAGCAGCCTCCTGAGAACTAATGAGCAGTTCTTC. Translated: CASSLLRTNEQFF.